The T cell receptor beta chain described here comes from a study of CXCR3-negative and CXCR3-positive naive CD8 T cells. Study background: Sequencing yielded some 150 million TRB reads, roughly 1.5 +/- 0.3 million per library. Findings and caveats of the study: Naive cells, whether CXCR3-negative or CXCR3-positive, had similar TRBV-TRBJ usage, while memory cells differed. Naive cells that were CXCR3-positive had more hydrophobic TRB CDR3s (compared with CXCR3-negative naive cells). For the naive subsets, surface CD5 was similar, and TCR strength was inferred from TRB CDR3 properties.

The authors made the TRB cDNA libraries by 5' RACE using UMI labels. After re-calling the 5' RACE reads, TCRdb lists one entry per CDR3 protein, DNA absent. This table lists about 60,000 distinct CDR3 sequences. In regard to this clonotype: What it binds is not known.

Naive cells were sorted as CD45RO-, CCR7+, CD27+ and CD95-. Germline V gene sequence: CDR1 DFQATT, CDR2 SNEGSKA (reference sequence). The CDR3 is 17 amino acids. This TCR was recovered from a human donor in good health. Some clones in this sample may be carry-over from other donors' samples. J is TRBJ2-1 and V is TRBV20-1; TCRdb gives TRBD1 as the D gene, but with no DNA this cannot be confirmed. Sequencing was done on a sample of naive CXCR3+ CD8+ T cells from blood. Subset defined: CD45RO-CCR7+CD27+CD95- naive CD8+ T cells expressing CXCR3 (TNR3+). The CDR3 reads CSAIRQGAVESYNEQFF.